This T cell receptor beta chain emerged from a study of T cell responses to AZD1222 COVID-19 vaccine. CDR3 size: 12 residues. V lost 3 bases and J 4 bases, leaving 7 bases between the germline ends. The germline V gene encodes CDR1 KGHSH and CDR2 LQKENI. Here immunoSEQ multiplex PCR was the method, and the copy in TCRdb shows in-frame clones only, minus some. The sample carries 150,000 to 200,000 clones, roughly 93% recorded once. The rearrangement links TRBV18 to TRBJ2-7; no firm D call. The TCR originated in an adult in good health. The material sequenced was peripheral blood, taken on day 0 of AZD1222 vaccination. CDR3 coding DNA: TGTGCCAGCTCACCGACTGAGTACGAGCAGTACTTC. Its protein is CASSPTEYEQYF.